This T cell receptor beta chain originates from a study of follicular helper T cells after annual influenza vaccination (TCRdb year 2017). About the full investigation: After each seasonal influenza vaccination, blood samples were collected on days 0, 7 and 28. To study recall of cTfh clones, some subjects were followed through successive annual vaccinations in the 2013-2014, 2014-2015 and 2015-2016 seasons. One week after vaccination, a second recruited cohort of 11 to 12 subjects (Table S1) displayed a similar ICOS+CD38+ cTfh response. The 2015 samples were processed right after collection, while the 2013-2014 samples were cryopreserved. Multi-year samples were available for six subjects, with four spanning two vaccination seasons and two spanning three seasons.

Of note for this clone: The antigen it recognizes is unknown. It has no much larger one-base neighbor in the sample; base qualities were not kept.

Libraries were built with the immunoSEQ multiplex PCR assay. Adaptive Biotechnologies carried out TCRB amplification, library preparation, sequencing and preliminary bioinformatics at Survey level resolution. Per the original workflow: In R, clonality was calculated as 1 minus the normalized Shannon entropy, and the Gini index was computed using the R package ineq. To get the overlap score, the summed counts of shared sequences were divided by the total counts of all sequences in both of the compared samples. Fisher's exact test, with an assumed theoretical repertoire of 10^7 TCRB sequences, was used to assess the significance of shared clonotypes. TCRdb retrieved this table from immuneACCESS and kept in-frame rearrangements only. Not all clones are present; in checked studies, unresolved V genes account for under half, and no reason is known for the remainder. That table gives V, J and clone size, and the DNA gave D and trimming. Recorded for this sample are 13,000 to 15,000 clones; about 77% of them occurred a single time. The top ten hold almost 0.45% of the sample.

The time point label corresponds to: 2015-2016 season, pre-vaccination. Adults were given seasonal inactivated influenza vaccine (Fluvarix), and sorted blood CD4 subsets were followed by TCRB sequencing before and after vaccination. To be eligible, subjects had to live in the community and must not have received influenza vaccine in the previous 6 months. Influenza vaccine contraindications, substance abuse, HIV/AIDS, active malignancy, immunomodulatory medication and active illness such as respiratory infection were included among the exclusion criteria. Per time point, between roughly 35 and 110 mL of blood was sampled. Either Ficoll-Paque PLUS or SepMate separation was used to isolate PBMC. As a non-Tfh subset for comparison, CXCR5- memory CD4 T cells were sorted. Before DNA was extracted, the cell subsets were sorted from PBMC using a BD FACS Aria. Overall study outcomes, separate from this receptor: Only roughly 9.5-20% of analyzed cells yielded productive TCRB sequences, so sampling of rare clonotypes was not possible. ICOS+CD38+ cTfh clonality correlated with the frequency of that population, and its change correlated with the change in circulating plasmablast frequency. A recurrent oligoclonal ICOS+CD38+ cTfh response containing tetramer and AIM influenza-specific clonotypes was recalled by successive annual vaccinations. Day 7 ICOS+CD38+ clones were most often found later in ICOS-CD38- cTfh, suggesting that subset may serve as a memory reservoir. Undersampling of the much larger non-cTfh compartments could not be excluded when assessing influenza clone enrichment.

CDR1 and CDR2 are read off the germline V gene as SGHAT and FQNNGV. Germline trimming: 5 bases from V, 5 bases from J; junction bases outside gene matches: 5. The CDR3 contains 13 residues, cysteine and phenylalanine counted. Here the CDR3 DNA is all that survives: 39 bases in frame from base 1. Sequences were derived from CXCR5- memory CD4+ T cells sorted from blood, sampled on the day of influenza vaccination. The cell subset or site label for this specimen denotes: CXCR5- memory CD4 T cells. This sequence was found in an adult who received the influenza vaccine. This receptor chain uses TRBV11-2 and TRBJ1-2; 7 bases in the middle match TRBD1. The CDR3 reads CASSRDRVYGYTF. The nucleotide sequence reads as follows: TGTGCCAGCAGCCGAGACAGGGTTTATGGCTACACCTTC.